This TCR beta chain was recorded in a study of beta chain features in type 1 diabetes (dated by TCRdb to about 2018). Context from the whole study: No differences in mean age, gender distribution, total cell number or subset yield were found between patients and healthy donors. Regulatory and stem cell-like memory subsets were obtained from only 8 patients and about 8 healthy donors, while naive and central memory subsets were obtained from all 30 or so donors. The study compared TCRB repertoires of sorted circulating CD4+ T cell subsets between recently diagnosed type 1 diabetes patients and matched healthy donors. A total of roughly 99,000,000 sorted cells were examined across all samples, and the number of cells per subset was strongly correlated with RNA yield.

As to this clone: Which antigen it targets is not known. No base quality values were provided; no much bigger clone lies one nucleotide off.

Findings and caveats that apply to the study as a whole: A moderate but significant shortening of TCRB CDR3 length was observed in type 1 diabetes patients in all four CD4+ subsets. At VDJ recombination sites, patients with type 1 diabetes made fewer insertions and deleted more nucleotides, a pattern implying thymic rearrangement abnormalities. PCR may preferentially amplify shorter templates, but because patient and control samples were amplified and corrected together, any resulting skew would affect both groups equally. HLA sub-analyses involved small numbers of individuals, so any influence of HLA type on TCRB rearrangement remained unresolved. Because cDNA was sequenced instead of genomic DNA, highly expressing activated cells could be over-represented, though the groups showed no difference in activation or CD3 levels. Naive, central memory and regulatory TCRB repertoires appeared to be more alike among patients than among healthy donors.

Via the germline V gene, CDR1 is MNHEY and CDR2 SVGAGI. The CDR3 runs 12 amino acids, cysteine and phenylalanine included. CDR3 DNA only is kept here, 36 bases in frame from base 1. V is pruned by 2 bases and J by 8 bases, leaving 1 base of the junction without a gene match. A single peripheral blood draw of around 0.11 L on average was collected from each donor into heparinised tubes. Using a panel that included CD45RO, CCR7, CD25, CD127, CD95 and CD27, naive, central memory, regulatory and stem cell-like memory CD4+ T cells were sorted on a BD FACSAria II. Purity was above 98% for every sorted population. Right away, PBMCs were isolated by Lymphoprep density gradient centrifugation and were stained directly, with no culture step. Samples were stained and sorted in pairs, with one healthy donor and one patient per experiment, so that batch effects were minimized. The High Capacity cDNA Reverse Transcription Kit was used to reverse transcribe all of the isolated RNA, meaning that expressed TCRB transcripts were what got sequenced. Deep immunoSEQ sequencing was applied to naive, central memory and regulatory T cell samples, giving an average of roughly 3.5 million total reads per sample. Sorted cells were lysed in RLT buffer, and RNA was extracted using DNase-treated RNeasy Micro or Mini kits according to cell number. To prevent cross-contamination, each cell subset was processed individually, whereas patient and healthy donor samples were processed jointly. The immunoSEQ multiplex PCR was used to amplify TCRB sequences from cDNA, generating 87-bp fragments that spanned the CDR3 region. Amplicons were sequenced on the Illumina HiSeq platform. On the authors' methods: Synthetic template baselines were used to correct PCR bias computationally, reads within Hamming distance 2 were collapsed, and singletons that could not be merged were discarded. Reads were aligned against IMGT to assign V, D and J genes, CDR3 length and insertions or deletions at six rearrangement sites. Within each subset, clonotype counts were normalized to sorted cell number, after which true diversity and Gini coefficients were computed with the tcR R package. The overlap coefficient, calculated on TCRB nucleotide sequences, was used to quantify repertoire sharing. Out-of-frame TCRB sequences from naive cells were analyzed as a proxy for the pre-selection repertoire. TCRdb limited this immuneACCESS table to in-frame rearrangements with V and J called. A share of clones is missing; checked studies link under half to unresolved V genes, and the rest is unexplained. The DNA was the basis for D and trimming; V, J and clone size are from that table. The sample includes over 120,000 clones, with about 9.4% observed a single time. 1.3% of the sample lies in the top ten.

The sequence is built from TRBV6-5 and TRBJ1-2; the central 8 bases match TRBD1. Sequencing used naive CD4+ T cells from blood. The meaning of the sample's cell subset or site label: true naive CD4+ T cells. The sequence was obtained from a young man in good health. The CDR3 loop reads CASSYDRGGYTF. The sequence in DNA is TGTGCCAGCAGTTACGACAGGGGCGGCTACACCTTC.